This T cell receptor beta chain was retrieved from a study of radiation and T cells in renal cell carcinoma. General study results and limits: Without pretreatment biopsies, baseline tumor clonotype presence was undetermined. From baseline, blood top tumor clonotypes peaked at 2 weeks post-radiation.

Worth noting for this clone: Antigen specificity is unknown.

The time point: blood 4 weeks post-SBRT, at nephrectomy. Treatment noted: 15 Gy SBRT to primary tumor, nephrectomy 4 weeks later. Nephrectomy followed 15 Gy stereotactic body radiation by 4 weeks. This renal cell carcinoma was of the clear cell type. Some clones are missing from TCRdb's copy, which holds only in-frame ones; the method was immunoSEQ multiplex PCR. The sample carries over 120,000 clones, 75% to 90% recorded once. This TCR was recovered from a woman between 45 and 60 years old with renal cell carcinoma. The source was blood, collected from a patient whose treatment included radiotherapy and nephrectomy.

The CDR3 sequence: CASSLITGLPTGELFF. As DNA, the CDR3 is TGTGCCAGCAGCCTCATTACAGGGCTCCCCACCGGGGAGCTGTTTTTT. The V and J genes are TRBV14 and TRBJ2-2, with D perhaps TRBD1 (6 bases). Trimming took 4 bases from V and 4 from J, leaving 16 bases between them. The CDR3 loop spans 16 amino acids. In germline, CDR1 is SGHDN, CDR2 FVKESK.